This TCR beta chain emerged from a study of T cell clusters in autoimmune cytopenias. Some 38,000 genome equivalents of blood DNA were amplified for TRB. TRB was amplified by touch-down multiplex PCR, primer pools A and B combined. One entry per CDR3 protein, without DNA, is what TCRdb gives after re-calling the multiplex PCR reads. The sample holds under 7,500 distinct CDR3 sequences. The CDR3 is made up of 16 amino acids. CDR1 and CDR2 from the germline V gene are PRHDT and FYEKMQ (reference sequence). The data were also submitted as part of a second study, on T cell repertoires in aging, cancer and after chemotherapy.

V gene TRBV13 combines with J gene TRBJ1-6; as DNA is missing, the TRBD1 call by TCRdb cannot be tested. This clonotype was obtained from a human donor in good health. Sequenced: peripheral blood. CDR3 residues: CASSLNGRQGGSPLHF.